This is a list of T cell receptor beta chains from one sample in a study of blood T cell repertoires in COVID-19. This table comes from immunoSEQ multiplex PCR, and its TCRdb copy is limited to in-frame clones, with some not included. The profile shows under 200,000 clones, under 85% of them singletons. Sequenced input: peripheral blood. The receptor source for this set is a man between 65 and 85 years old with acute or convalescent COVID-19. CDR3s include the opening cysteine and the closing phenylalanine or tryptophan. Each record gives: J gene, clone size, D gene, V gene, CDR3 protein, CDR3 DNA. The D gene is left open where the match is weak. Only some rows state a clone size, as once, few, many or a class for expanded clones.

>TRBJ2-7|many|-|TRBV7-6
CASSLGDNGPYEQYF
TGTGCCAGCAGTTTGGGGGACAATGGGCCCTACGAGCAGTACTTC
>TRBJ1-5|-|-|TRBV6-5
CASSLYDSNQPQHF
TGTGCCAGCAGCCTATATGATAGCAATCAGCCCCAGCATTTT
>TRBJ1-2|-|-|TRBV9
CASSGLGGAVRGYTF
TGTGCCAGCAGCGGGCTGGGAGGAGCTGTTCGTGGCTACACCTTC
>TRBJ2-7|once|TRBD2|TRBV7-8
CASHVAGVGEQYF
TGTGCCAGCCACGTAGCGGGAGTGGGAGAGCAGTACTTC
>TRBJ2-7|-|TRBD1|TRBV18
CASSPGTANEQYF
TGTGCCAGCTCCCCCGGGACAGCGAACGAGCAGTACTTC
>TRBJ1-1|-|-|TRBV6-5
CASSLGQTEAFF
TGTGCCAGCAGCCTAGGACAGACTGAAGCTTTCTTT
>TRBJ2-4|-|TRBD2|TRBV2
CASSEANPGLAGGPKNIQYF
TGTGCCAGCAGTGAAGCGAATCCGGGACTAGCGGGGGGGCCCAAAAACATTCAGTACTTC
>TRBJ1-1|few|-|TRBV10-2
CASSEPGEGTEAFF
TGCGCCAGCAGTGAGCCCGGGGAGGGCACTGAAGCTTTCTTT
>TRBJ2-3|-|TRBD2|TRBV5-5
CATGLAGGNTQYF
TGTGCCACTGGACTAGCGGGGGGGAATACGCAGTATTTT
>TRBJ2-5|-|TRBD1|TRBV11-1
CASSPRDSEKETQYF
TGTGCCAGCAGCCCCCGGGACAGCGAGAAGGAGACCCAGTACTTC
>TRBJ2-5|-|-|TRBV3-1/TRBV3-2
CASSRPGFGQETQYF
TGTGCCAGCAGCCGCCCAGGGTTTGGGCAAGAGACCCAGTACTTC
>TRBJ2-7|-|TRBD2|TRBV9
CASSVAGLAGYEQYF
TGTGCCAGCAGCGTCGCCGGACTAGCGGGTTACGAGCAGTACTTC
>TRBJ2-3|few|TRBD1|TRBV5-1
CASSDRDRSFTDTQYF
TGCGCCAGCAGCGACCGGGACAGGAGTTTCACAGATACGCAGTATTTT
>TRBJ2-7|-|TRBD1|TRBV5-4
CASSPGTALTYEQYF
TGTGCCAGCAGCCCCGGGACAGCCCTCACCTACGAGCAGTACTTC
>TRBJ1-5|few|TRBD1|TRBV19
CASSIVGQGNNQPQHF
TGTGCCAGTAGTATAGTGGGACAGGGTAACAATCAGCCCCAGCATTTT
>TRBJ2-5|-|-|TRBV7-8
CASSLQGEVETQYF
TGTGCCAGCAGCTTACAGGGTGAAGTAGAGACCCAGTACTTC
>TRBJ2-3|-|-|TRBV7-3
CASSLLAYSDTQYF
TGTGCCAGCAGCTTACTAGCCTACTCGGATACGCAGTATTTT
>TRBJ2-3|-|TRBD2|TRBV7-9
CASSLGTIRTDTQYF
TGTGCCAGCAGCTTGGGGACTATCCGCACAGATACGCAGTATTTT
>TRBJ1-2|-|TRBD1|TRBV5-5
CASSLRDDRGYGYTF
TGTGCCAGCAGCTTAAGGGATGACAGGGGGTATGGCTACACCTTC
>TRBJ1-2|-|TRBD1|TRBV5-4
CASSRQGPQGGYTF
TGTGCCAGCAGCCGACAGGGGCCCCAGGGTGGCTACACCTTC
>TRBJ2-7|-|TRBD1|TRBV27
CASSIHGTGAYEQYF
TGTGCCAGCAGTATCCACGGGACAGGGGCCTACGAGCAGTACTTC
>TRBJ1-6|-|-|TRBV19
CASSSRDSPLHF
TGTGCCAGTAGTAGCAGGGATTCACCCCTCCACTTT
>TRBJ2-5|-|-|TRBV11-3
CASSLAGGQETQYF
TGTGCCAGCAGCTTAGCCGGAGGGCAAGAGACCCAGTACTTC
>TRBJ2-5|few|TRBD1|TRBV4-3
CASSQYEGASLTGETQYF
TGCGCCAGCAGCCAATACGAGGGGGCGTCTCTTACGGGAGAGACCCAGTACTTC
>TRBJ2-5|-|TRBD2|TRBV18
CASSPPGLAGLPWETQYF
TGTGCCAGCTCACCCCCGGGACTAGCGGGCCTCCCCTGGGAGACCCAGTACTTC
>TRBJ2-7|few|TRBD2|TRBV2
CASSDWASGAYEQYF
TGTGCCAGCAGTGATTGGGCTAGCGGTGCCTACGAGCAGTACTTC
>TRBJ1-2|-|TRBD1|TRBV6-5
CASSYFDRGDGYTF
TGTGCCAGCAGTTACTTCGACAGGGGGGATGGCTACACCTTC
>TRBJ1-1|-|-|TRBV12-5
CASLLGQVGTEAFF
TGTGCTAGTCTCCTGGGGCAGGTGGGCACTGAAGCTTTCTTT
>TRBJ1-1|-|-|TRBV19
CASSMFAGTNTEAFF
TGTGCCAGTAGTATGTTCGCGGGGACGAACACTGAAGCTTTCTTT
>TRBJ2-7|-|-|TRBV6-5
CASSSYSTGSYEQYF
TGTGCCAGCAGTTCCTACTCGACAGGTTCCTACGAGCAGTACTTC
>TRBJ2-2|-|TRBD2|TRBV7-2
CASSASGNTGELFF
TGTGCCAGCAGCGCTAGCGGGAACACCGGGGAGCTGTTTTTT
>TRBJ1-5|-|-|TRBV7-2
CASSNRSVSNQPQHF
TGTGCCAGCAGTAACAGGAGCGTTAGCAATCAGCCCCAGCATTTT
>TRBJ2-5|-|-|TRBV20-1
CSARALETQYF
TGCAGTGCTAGAGCCCTAGAGACCCAGTACTTC
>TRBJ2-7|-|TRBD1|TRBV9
CASSTHAPTLGQGSDEQYF
TGTGCCAGCAGCACACATGCCCCAACCCTCGGACAGGGGTCCGACGAGCAGTACTTC
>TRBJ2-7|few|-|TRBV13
CASSLSRRYEQYF
TGTGCCAGCAGCCTTAGCCGGAGGTACGAGCAGTACTTC
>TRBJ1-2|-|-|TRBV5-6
CASSSLLRVHGYTF
TGTGCCAGCAGCTCGCTCCTCAGGGTCCATGGCTACACCTTC
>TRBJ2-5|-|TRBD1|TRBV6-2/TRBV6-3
CASSYSRGGGRETQYF
TGTGCCAGCAGTTACTCTAGAGGGGGCGGAAGAGAGACCCAGTACTTC
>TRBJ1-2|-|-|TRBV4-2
CASSQEGGANYGYTF
TGTGCCAGCAGCCAAGAAGGGGGGGCCAACTATGGCTACACCTTC
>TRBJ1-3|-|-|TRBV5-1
CASSLKDISSGNTIYF
TGCGCCAGCAGCTTAAAGGACATTAGCTCTGGAAACACCATATATTTT
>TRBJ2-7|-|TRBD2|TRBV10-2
CASSEFSGRGEQYF
TGCGCCAGCAGTGAGTTTAGCGGGAGGGGGGAGCAGTACTTC
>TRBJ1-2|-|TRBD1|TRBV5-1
CASSLQGDSNYGYTF
TGCGCCAGCAGCTTGCAGGGGGACTCTAACTATGGCTACACCTTC
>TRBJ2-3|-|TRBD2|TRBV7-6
CASSLEASGSASTDTQYF
TGTGCCAGCAGCTTAGAGGCTAGCGGGAGTGCTAGCACAGATACGCAGTATTTT
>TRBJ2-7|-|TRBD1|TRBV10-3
CAIGQGKAEQYF
TGTGCCATCGGACAGGGCAAAGCCGAGCAGTACTTC
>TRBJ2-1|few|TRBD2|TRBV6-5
CASPYRDYGNEQFF
TGTGCCAGCCCCTACCGGGACTACGGAAATGAGCAGTTCTTC
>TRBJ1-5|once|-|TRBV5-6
CASSLSGRGGQPQHF
TGTGCCAGCAGCTTGTCCGGCAGGGGAGGGCAGCCCCAGCATTTT
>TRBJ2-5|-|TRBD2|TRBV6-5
CASSYALAERQETQYF
TGTGCCAGCAGTTACGCTCTAGCGGAGCGCCAAGAGACCCAGTACTTC
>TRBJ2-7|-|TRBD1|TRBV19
CASSDHRGEQYF
TGTGCCAGTAGTGACCACAGGGGAGAGCAGTACTTC
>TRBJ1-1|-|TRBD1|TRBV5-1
CASSSPGQMNTEAFF
TGCGCCAGCAGCTCACCGGGACAGATGAACACTGAAGCTTTCTTT
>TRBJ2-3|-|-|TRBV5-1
CASSLALGGTDTQYF
TGCGCCAGCAGCTTGGCACTAGGTGGCACAGATACGCAGTATTTT
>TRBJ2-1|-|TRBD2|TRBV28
CASRHGGLAGANNEQFF
TGTGCCAGCAGGCACGGTGGACTAGCGGGAGCAAACAATGAGCAGTTCTTC
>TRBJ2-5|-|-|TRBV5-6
CATRLRGSLETQYF
TGTGCCACGCGGTTGAGGGGGAGTCTAGAGACCCAGTACTTC
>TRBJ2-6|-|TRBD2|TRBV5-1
CASSLGLRGVSGANVLTF
TGCGCCAGCAGCTTGGGTCTCCGGGGGGTGTCTGGGGCCAACGTCCTGACTTTC
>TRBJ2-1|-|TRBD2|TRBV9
CASSVTGLAGTNEQFF
TGTGCCAGCAGCGTAACGGGACTAGCGGGGACCAATGAGCAGTTCTTC
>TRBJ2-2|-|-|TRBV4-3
CASSHHRQTNTGELFF
TGCGCCAGCAGCCACCATAGACAGACTAACACCGGGGAGCTGTTTTTT
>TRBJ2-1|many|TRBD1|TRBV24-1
CATSDRPTGPGGLHEQFF
TGTGCCACCAGTGACCGGCCGACAGGGCCTGGAGGCCTACATGAGCAGTTCTTC